Each of the 8 T cell receptor beta chains below was sequenced from the same sample in a study of naive and memory T cell subsets. An equimolar mix of two oligonucleotides served as the beta constant-region primer for TRBC1 and TRBC2. The ligated cDNA underwent four PCR rounds using SP2 and nested alpha and beta constant-region primers. MiXCR, run by TCRdb on the UMI-ligation and nested PCR reads, gives a single entry per CDR3 protein. The sample carries over 110,000 distinct CDR3 sequences, approximately 20% recorded once. Findings of the study overall: A few larger clonotypes appeared in naive repertoires, especially CD8, possibly memory cells re-expressing CD45RA.

The antigens for these receptors are not known. The material sequenced was naive CD8+ T cells from blood. These receptors were collected from a human donor in good health.

The chain uses TRBV12-5 and TRBJ2-3; 7 bases fit TRBD2. CDR3 size: 14 residues. Germline V gene data show CDR1 as LGHNT and CDR2 as FRNRAP. The V and J ends lost 6 bases and 8 bases, in that order; junction bases with no gene match: 11. This CDR3 is CASGPGLGPPTQYF. The CDR3 nucleotides read TGTGCTAGTGGACCCGGACTAGGGCCTCCTACGCAGTATTTT.

This clonotype was counted a few times. This chain links TRBV20-1 with TRBJ2-6; D gene ambiguous. The CDR3 runs to 15 residues. Trimming pared 1 base from V and 0 bases from J, leaving 7 bases between. Germline CDR1 DFQATT, CDR2 SNEGSKA (reference sequence). CDR3 amino acids: CSARGGGSGANVLTF. Written as DNA, the CDR3 is TGCAGTGCTAGAGGAGGCGGCTCTGGGGCCAACGTCCTGACTTTC.

The chain has TRBV28 and TRBJ2-7, with 15 bases identical to TRBD2. The germline V gene has CDR1 MDHEN and CDR2 SYDVKM. Trimming cost V 4 bases and J 2 bases; bases outside gene matches: 6. This CDR3 is 17 amino acids long. The CDR3 nucleotides are TGTGCCAGCAGTTGGGGACTAGCGGGAGGATTTGCCTACGAGCAGTACTTC. It translates to CASSWGLAGGFAYEQYF.

To note about this clonotype: Germline is not matched at one junction end, which may reflect a read error. The rearrangement links TRBV6-5 to TRBJ2-7; D is ambiguous. The CDR3 contains 13 residues. Germline CDR1 and CDR2: MNHEY and SVGAGI. The CDR3 nucleotides read TGTGCCTGCAGCCCGAGTTTTTCCTACGAGCAGTACTTC. This encodes CACSPSFSYEQYF.

This clonotype appeared a few times. The chain has TRBV6-1 and TRBJ2-1; D may be TRBD2 (7 bases). V shed 8 bases and J shed 10 bases, with 12 bases lying between them. CDR3 length: 11 residues. In germline, CDR1 is MNHNS, CDR2 SASEGT. CDR3 sequence: CASPRGLEQFF. CDR3 nucleotides: TGTGCCAGCCCCAGGGGACTAGAGCAGTTCTTC.

This clonotype was counted ten times or more. This chain joins TRBV29-1 and TRBJ1-2; weak D call: TRBD1 (6 bases). V was clipped by 4 bases and J by 7 bases, with 10 bases between them. The length of the CDR3 is 11 residues. Per the germline V gene, CDR1 is SQVTM and CDR2 is ANQGSEA. The CDR3 DNA sequence: TGCAGCGTTGCAGGGGAGATTGGCTACACCTTC. It is translated as CSVAGEIGYTF.

This clonotype came up a few times. This chain links TRBV28 with TRBJ2-1; D may be TRBD1 (6 bases). In germline, CDR1 is MDHEN, CDR2 SYDVKM. The CDR3 length is 16 residues. V lost 6 bases and J 1 base, leaving 16 bases between the germline ends. The CDR3: CASRYRAVGSYNEQFF. CDR3 sequence (DNA): TGTGCCAGCAGGTACAGGGCGGTGGGGTCCTACAATGAGCAGTTCTTC.

The V and J genes are TRBV20-1 and TRBJ2-1; 11 nucleotides align to TRBD2. Germline assignment: CDR1 DFQATT and CDR2 SNEGSKA (reference sequence). The CDR3 extends over 16 amino acids. The CDR3 DNA is TGCAGCCGCCGGCTAGCGGGAGGATCCGTAAGGGATGAGCAGTTCTTC. As protein: CSRRLAGGSVRDEQFF.